The sequence of this T cell receptor beta chain was determined in a study of Ad26.COV2.S vaccination and SARS-CoV-2 variants. Turning to the study itself: Among those in the COV1001 Ad26.COV2.S trial arm was the donor. Ad26.COV2.S shots went into the muscle once or twice, 56 days apart.

Measured with immunoSEQ multiplex PCR; TCRdb has only the in-frame clones, and not every one. The sample lists hundreds of thousands of clones, 89% occurring once. This clone was seen only once. This CDR3 has 12 amino acids. Germline CDR1 reads SGHRS; CDR2 reads YFSETQ. The germline V and J ends were trimmed by 1 base and 6 bases, with 6 bases remaining between them. As for treatment: about 20 received Ad26.COV2.S at low or high dose, single or two shots; several received placebo; per-sample allocation not given. Sampling was performed 63 days after the first vaccine or placebo injection. Spike of the Wuhan-strain SARS-CoV-2 was expressed by an Ad26 vector, which formed the vaccine.

The rearrangement uses TRBV5-1 and TRBJ2-3; either TRBD1 or TRBD2 may supply D (5 bases each). The clonotype was recovered from a person aged 18-60 years who received the Ad26.COV2.S COVID-19 vaccine or a placebo. The source was peripheral blood, collected in a trial of Ad26.COV2.S vaccine versus placebo. The CDR3 region is CASSLWGDTQYF. The CDR3 DNA reads TGCGCCAGCAGCTTGTGGGGGGATACGCAGTATTTT.